What follows describes a single TCR beta chain. Its target is not known. The entry originates in a study of graft-versus-host responses after intestinal transplantation. In the study overall: Each recipient received anti-thymocyte globulin induction, then tacrolimus and steroids for roughly 3 years.

The V gene's germline CDR1 is SEHNR and CDR2 FQNEAQ (reference sequence). V was pared by 3 bases and J by 3 bases, with 5 bases of the junction left unmatched. The CDR3 sequence is 14 residues long. Whole-study findings and limits: GvH clonotypes were identified within recipient marrow, with a subset emerging first in ileum or blood.

Sequencing was performed with immunoSEQ multiplex PCR; in TCRdb, only in-frame clones are kept and a portion is missing. Of tens of thousands of clones listed, about nine tenths are singletons. V gene TRBV7-9 combines with J gene TRBJ2-7; 7 bases are a match to TRBD2. Material: unstimulated CD4+ T cells sorted from spleen or lymph node cells, obtained before intestinal transplant. The receptor was isolated from a human donor who received an intestinal transplant. The CDR3 DNA follows: TGTGCCAGCAGCTTTTTGGGGGGGTACTACGAGCAGTACTTC. Protein: CASSFLGGYYEQYF.